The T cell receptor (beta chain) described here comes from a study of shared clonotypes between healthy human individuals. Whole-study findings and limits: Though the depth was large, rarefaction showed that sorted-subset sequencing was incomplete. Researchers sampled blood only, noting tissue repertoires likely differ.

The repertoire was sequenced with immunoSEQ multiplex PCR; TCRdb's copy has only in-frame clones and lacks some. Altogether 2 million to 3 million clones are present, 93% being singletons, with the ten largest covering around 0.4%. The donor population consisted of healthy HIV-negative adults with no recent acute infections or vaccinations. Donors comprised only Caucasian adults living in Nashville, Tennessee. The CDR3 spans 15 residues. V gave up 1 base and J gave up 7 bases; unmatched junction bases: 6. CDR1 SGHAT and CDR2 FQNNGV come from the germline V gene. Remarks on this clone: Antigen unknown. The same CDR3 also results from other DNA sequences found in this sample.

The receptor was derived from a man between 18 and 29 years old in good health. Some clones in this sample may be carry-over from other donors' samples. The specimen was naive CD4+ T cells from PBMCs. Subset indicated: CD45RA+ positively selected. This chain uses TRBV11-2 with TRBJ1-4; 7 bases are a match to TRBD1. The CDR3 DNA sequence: TGTGCCAGCAGCTTAGCAGGGGGTGGAGGTGAAAAACTGTTTTTT. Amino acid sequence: CASSLAGGGGEKLFF.